This T cell receptor beta chain was identified in a study of T cells in Graves' hyperthyroidism and ophthalmopathy. The sample holds many counts of this clonotype. Its antigen is as yet unknown. Germline CDR1 GTSNPN, CDR2 SVGIG (reference sequence). This CDR3 spans 13 amino acids. Between the trimmed V and J ends, which lost 7 bases and 1 base, there was a span of 13 bases. General study points: In simple terms, a model built on 13 V-J features told ophthalmopathy apart from stable hyperthyroidism.

There were TCR beta CDR3 regions amplified from RNA transcripts. The primer set for the first-round RT-PCR of the TCR CDR3 was HTBI. Via MiXCR, TCRdb re-called the multiplex PCR reads, giving one row per CDR3 protein. The sample holds a few hundred thousand distinct CDR3 sequences; roughly 15% are singletons and the top ten take 34%. What was sequenced was blood. The chain uses TRBV30 and TRBJ1-1, with D perhaps matching TRBD1 (5 bases). This TCR came from a woman between 35 and 50 years old with Graves' ophthalmopathy. Here the CDR3 reads CASSTEANTEAFF. As DNA, the CDR3 is TGTGCCTCTTCGACAGAGGCGAACACTGAAGCTTTCTTT.